Below, 25 T cell receptor beta chains from the same sample are listed, as sequenced in a study of blood T cell repertoires in COVID-19. Assay used: immunoSEQ multiplex PCR; TCRdb lists only in-frame clones, some missing. The sample contains about 330,000 clones, 75% to 90% of which appear only once. The sequencing sample was made of PBMCs or T cells enriched from blood (not recorded which). The source is a man younger than 45 who had recovered from COVID-19.

The genes are TRBV12-5 and TRBJ1-1; 9 bases fit TRBD1. V was clipped by 3 bases and J by 6 bases; unmatched bases: 2. Germline V gene data show CDR1 as LGHNT and CDR2 as FRNRAP. The CDR3 loop spans 13 amino acids. The CDR3 sequence: CASGFGQGSEAFF. In DNA form, the CDR3 reads TGTGCTAGTGGTTTCGGACAGGGGTCTGAAGCTTTCTTT.

A word on this clone: Sequence at one end of the junction differs from germline and may be a read error. The V call is TRBV27, the J call TRBJ2-3; D gene ambiguous. Germline CDR1 is MNHEY and CDR2 is SMNVEV (reference sequence). This CDR3 has 13 amino acids. This chain's CDR3 is CASSLSFTLNMDF. Written as DNA, the CDR3 is TGTGCCAGCAGTTTATCGTTCACTCTTAATATGGATTTT.

The chain joins TRBV4-2 to TRBJ2-7; possible D gene TRBD2, 5 bases. The CDR3 loop spans 14 amino acids. The V gene lost 0 bases and the J gene lost 3 bases, with 9 bases spanning the gap. The germline gives CDR1 LGHNA, CDR2 YNFKEQ. The CDR3 spells CASSQDSEVYEQYF. The CDR3 nucleotides read TGTGCCAGCAGCCAAGATAGCGAGGTCTACGAGCAGTACTTC.

This sequence joins TRBV7-9 and TRBJ1-6; possibly TRBD1 for D (5 bases). Germline CDR1 and CDR2: SEHNR and FQNEAQ (reference sequence). The germline V and J ends were trimmed by 3 bases and 10 bases, with 13 bases remaining between them. This CDR3 is built from 14 residues. In DNA form, the CDR3 reads TGTGCCAGCAGCTTCGCGGGGGTCCGATCACCCCTCCACTTT. Protein sequence: CASSFAGVRSPLHF.

The genes are TRBV21-1 and TRBJ1-1; the table's D gene call, TRBD1, was not cross checked with the DNA. TRBV21-1 is described as a pseudogene. The CDR3 extends over 16 amino acids. The CDR3 DNA reads TGTGCCAGCAGCAAAACGGGACAGGGTCCTGGCGCTGAAGCTTTCTTT. Its translation is CASSKTGQGPGAEAFF.

The chain recombines TRBV19 with TRBJ2-3; 7 nucleotides match TRBD1. Looked up from germline, CDR1 is LNHDA and CDR2 is SQIVND (reference sequence). The CDR3 loop spans 15 amino acids. V lost 5 bases, J lost 2 bases, and 7 bases stayed unmatched. In DNA form, the CDR3 reads TGTGCCAGTAGTGTCACAGGGGACCACACAGATACGCAGTATTTT. Protein sequence: CASSVTGDHTDTQYF.

This clone was observed a few times. The rearrangement joins TRBV9 to TRBJ1-2; 8 nucleotides agree with TRBD1. The CDR3 spans 15 residues. The germline V gene has CDR1 SGDLS and CDR2 YYNGEE. After removal of 3 bases from V and 4 bases from J, the junction contained 8 bases not matched to a gene. The CDR3 nucleotides are TGTGCCAGCAGCGCCCGGACAGGGAGACTCTATGGCTACACCTTC. It yields the protein CASSARTGRLYGYTF.

This chain's CDR3 is CASSQGSRVTEQYF. As DNA, the CDR3 is TGTGCCAGCAGCCAAGGGAGCAGGGTAACGGAGCAGTACTTC. The gene calls are TRBV3-1 (or the pseudogene TRBV3-2) and TRBJ2-7; a possible D gene is TRBD1 (5 bases). The CDR3 has 14 residues. V lost 1 base and J lost 7, with 14 bases in between. The germline V gene has CDR1 LGHDT and CDR2 YNNKEL (reference sequence).

The genes are TRBV11-2 and TRBJ2-2; perhaps TRBD2 as D (5 bases). The CDR3 totals 12 residues. From germline, CDR1 is SGHAT and CDR2 FQNNGV. With 4 bases removed from V and 6 bases from J, the gap between germline ends came to 6 bases. The CDR3 protein is CASSYGAGELFF. CDR3 bases: TGTGCCAGCAGCTACGGGGCCGGGGAGCTGTTTTTT. Combining the CDR3 with reference TRBV11-2 and TRBJ2-2 gives the whole variable domain EAGVAQSPRYKIIEKRQSVAFWCNPISGHATLYWYQQILGQGPKLLIQFQNNGVVDDSQLPKDRFSAERLKGVDSTLKIQPAKLEDSAVYLCASSYGAGELFFGEGSRLTVL.

The chain links TRBV30 to TRBJ1-5; D unclear. The CDR3 is 13 residues long. Trimming pared 1 base from V and 4 bases from J, leaving 8 bases between. From germline, CDR1 is GTSNPN and CDR2 SVGIG (reference sequence). Here the CDR3 reads CAWSDSPNQPQHF. Here the CDR3 DNA reads TGTGCCTGGAGTGACAGCCCTAATCAGCCCCAGCATTTT.

The rearrangement joins TRBV24-1 to TRBJ2-1; 9 bases are a match to TRBD1. CDR3 length: 16 residues. J was trimmed by 6 bases and V by 7 bases; bases with no gene match: 12. From germline, CDR1 is KGHDR and CDR2 SFDVKD. The CDR3 is CATSQSPGQGVNEQFF. Written as DNA, the CDR3 is TGTGCCACCAGCCAATCTCCGGGACAGGGTGTCAATGAGCAGTTCTTC.

The chain links TRBV7-6 to TRBJ1-3; D remains unclear. There are 17 residues in the CDR3. Germline CDR1 reads SGHVS; CDR2 reads FNYEAQ. Trimming removed 0 bases from V and 2 bases from J, with 14 bases in between. Here the CDR3 reads CASSLAPGFRAGNTIYF. The CDR3 DNA reads TGTGCCAGCAGCTTAGCGCCCGGGTTCAGAGCTGGAAACACCATATATTTT.

The chain carries TRBV19 and TRBJ2-1, with D possibly being TRBD1 (5 bases). The germline V and J ends were trimmed by 1 base and 1 base, with 17 bases remaining between them. Germline-derived CDR1 and CDR2 are LNHDA and SQIVND (reference sequence). CDR3 length equals 18 residues. This chain's CDR3 is CASSIGIRAPPSYNEQFF. The DNA of the CDR3 is TGTGCCAGTAGTATAGGTATCAGGGCCCCACCTTCCTACAATGAGCAGTTCTTC.

This chain uses TRBV5-8 with TRBJ2-3; 10 bases map to TRBD2. The CDR3 totals 15 residues. V was pared by 4 bases and J by 7 bases, with 9 bases of the junction left unmatched. CDR1 and CDR2 from the germline V gene are SGHTS and YDEGEE. The CDR3: CASSRGTSVQYTQYF. The DNA of the CDR3 is TGTGCCAGCAGCCGGGGGACTAGCGTCCAATATACGCAGTATTTT.

The chain joins TRBV24-1 to TRBJ2-3; D gene uncertain. The CDR3 contains 14 residues. Germline assignment: CDR1 KGHDR and CDR2 SFDVKD. Trimming removed 7 bases from V and 0 bases from J, with 10 bases in between. CDR3 sequence (DNA): TGTGCCACCAGGGGCAGTATTAGCACAGATACGCAGTATTTT. It encodes CATRGSISTDTQYF.

The rearrangement joins TRBV28 to TRBJ2-2, with 9 bases fitting TRBD2. This CDR3 region has 18 residues. Trimming removed 8 bases from V and 0 bases from J; junction bases left unmatched: 13. Germline CDR1 and CDR2: MDHEN and SYDVKM. CDR3 nucleotide sequence: TGTGCCAGCTCCGGGGGTGGCGGACTAGCGACGAACACCGGGGAGCTGTTTTTT. This gives the protein CASSGGGGLATNTGELFF.

This sequence joins TRBV5-6 and TRBJ1-4; 8 positions match TRBD1. The CDR3 contains 13 residues. Germline V gene lookup returns CDR1 SGHDT and CDR2 YYEEEE. The ends lost 7 bases at V and 6 bases at J; junction bases unmatched: 5. In nucleotides, the CDR3 is TGTGCCAGCCGAGGACAGGGCCATGAAAAACTGTTTTTT. Amino acids: CASRGQGHEKLFF.

Concerning this clone: Other DNA sequences of this sample code for an identical CDR3. The genes are TRBV6-5 and TRBJ1-1, with 8 bases that match TRBD1. Germline values: CDR1 MNHEY, CDR2 SVGAGI. CDR3 length: 12 amino acids. V lost 11 bases and J lost 1; bases outside the gene matches: 3. Written as DNA, the CDR3 is TGTGCCTCGACAGGGGAGAACACTGAAGCTTTCTTT. This sequence encodes CASTGENTEAFF.

The chain uses TRBV4-1 and TRBJ1-1; D possibly corresponds to TRBD1 (5 bases). There are 14 residues in the CDR3. Germline V lookup: CDR1 MGHRA, CDR2 YSYEKL. Trimming shortened V by 3 bases and J by 8 bases, and 16 bases separated the two germline ends. The DNA of the CDR3 is TGCGCCAGCAGCCAGGGGGAGCGGGTGTTCGAAGCTTTCTTT. Its protein product is CASSQGERVFEAFF.

This rearrangement joins TRBV19 to TRBJ1-2; tentatively, D is TRBD1 (5 bases). The CDR3 sequence is 15 residues long. CDR1 is LNHDA, CDR2 SQIVND, per germline (reference sequence). V was shortened by 5 bases and J by 3 bases, with 16 bases between the two germline ends. CDR3 sequence: CASSPTGPRDYGYTF. CDR3 nucleotides: TGTGCCAGTAGTCCCACAGGTCCCCGGGACTATGGCTACACCTTC.

The chain carries TRBV18 and TRBJ2-7; TRBD1 matches 9 bases. The CDR3 covers 17 residues. CDR1 is KGHSH, CDR2 LQKENI, per germline. J lost 3 bases, V lost 0 bases, and 9 bases had no gene match. The CDR3 region has the DNA TGTGCCAGCTCACCACCTACCGGGACAGGGATTTACTACGAGCAGTACTTC. Translated, it gives CASSPPTGTGIYYEQYF.

The chain combines TRBV4-2 with TRBJ2-3, with 10 positions matching TRBD2. The germline V gene encodes CDR1 LGHNA and CDR2 YNFKEQ. The CDR3 extends over 15 amino acids. The ends lost 5 bases at V and 4 bases at J; junction bases unmatched: 6. The CDR3 loop is CASSLERGGSDTQYF. CDR3 DNA: TGTGCCAGCAGCTTGGAGCGGGGGGGCTCAGATACGCAGTATTTT.

The V gene is TRBV5-1, the J gene TRBJ1-2; 11 bases map to TRBD1. V trimming: 4 bases; J trimming: 4 bases; junction bases outside the gene matches: 3. Germline loops: CDR1 SGHRS, CDR2 YFSETQ. CDR3 length equals 14 residues. The CDR3 sequence: CASSGGTGGYGYTF. CDR3 nucleotides: TGCGCCAGCAGCGGCGGGACAGGGGGCTATGGCTACACCTTC.

The CDR3 DNA reads as TGTGCCAGCCCTTCCGGAGGGCTGTACACAGATACGCAGTATTTT. Translating gives CASPSGGLYTDTQYF. The gene calls are TRBV11-2 and TRBJ2-3; tentative D call: TRBD2 (6 bases). Germline loops: CDR1 SGHAT, CDR2 FQNNGV. The V and J ends lost 8 bases and 2 bases respectively, with 17 bases between them. This CDR3 region has 15 residues.

The V and J genes are TRBV10-2 and TRBJ1-6; D is possibly TRBD1 (6 bases). CDR3 length: 15 amino acids. V was cut by 8 bases and J by 2 bases, with 13 bases left in between. The V gene's germline CDR1 is WSHSY and CDR2 SAAADI. CDR3 bases: TGCGCCAGCCTCGAGAGGACAGCCTATAATTCACCCCTCCACTTT. Encoded protein: CASLERTAYNSPLHF.